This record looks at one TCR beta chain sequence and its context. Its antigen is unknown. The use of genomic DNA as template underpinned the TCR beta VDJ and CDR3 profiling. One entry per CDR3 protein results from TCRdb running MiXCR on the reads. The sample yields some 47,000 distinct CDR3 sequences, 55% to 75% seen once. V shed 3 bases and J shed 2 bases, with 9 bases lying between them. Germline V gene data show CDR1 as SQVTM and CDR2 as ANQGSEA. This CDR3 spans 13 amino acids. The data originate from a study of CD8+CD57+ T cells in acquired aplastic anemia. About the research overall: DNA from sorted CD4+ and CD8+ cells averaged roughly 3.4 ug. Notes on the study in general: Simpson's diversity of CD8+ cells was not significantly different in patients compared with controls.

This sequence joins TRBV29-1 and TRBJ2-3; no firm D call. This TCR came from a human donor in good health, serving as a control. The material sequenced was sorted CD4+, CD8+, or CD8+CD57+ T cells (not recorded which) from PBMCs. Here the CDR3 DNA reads TGCAGCGTTGAGGAGCAGATCACAGATACGCAGTATTTT. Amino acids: CSVEEQITDTQYF.